These T cell receptor beta chains were read from a single sample in a study of T-cell reconstitution after alpha-beta-depleted transplantation in children. TCRdb re-called the PCR reads with MiXCR, one entry per CDR3 protein. The data hold 500,000 or so distinct CDR3 sequences, with about 31% observed a single time. Sequencing used PBMCs from the stem cell graft donor, obtained from the stem cell graft. The source of these receptors is a human donor who donated a stem cell graft to a child with aplastic anemia. Each CDR3 is given with its conserved first and last residue. The D gene is left open where the match is weak. Clone sizes are given selectively: once, few, many, or a class where the clone is expanded.

few 15 TRBJ1-6 TRBV20-1 TRBD1 CSASDRDRANSPLHF TGCAGTGCTAGTGACCGGGACAGGGCTAATTCACCCCTCCACTTT
few 15 TRBJ2-3 TRBV5-1 TRBD2 CASSTRTSGTDTQYF TGCGCCAGCAGCACCCGGACTAGCGGCACAGATACGCAGTATTTT
- 15 TRBJ2-2 TRBV27 - CASSSFDQNTGELFF TGTGCCAGCAGTTCCTTCGACCAGAACACCGGGGAGCTGTTTTTT
- 14 TRBJ2-5 TRBV29-1 - CSVERAGQRETQYF TGCAGCGTTGAAAGGGCGGGGCAGCGGGAGACCCAGTACTTC
- 12 TRBJ1-1 TRBV20-1 TRBD1 CSAENRGPEAFF TGCAGTGCGGAAAACAGGGGCCCTGAAGCTTTCTTT
few 12 TRBJ1-5 TRBV28 - CASTLPHQPQHF TGTGCCAGCACCCTGCCTCACCAGCCCCAGCATTTT
- 14 TRBJ1-2 TRBV12-3/TRBV12-4 - CASSFLAGAGGYTF TGTGCCAGCAGTTTCTTGGCGGGGGCGGGTGGCTACACCTTC
few 16 TRBJ1-3 TRBV5-1 - CASSLVAAGLGNTIYF TGCGCCAGCAGCTTGGTCGCGGCAGGGCTCGGTAACACCATATATTTT
- 15 TRBJ2-3 TRBV7-2 TRBD2 CASSLAPGTSGKKYF TGTGCCAGCAGCTTAGCACCCGGGACTAGCGGAAAAAAGTATTTT
- 15 TRBJ1-1 TRBV6-2/TRBV6-3 - CASTQAGGRNTEAFF TGTGCCAGCACCCAGGCGGGGGGCAGGAACACTGAAGCTTTCTTT
- 16 TRBJ2-5 TRBV6-5 - CASSYTRGGIGETQYF TGTGCCAGCAGTTACACTAGAGGCGGGATTGGGGAGACCCAGTACTTC
few 14 TRBJ2-7 TRBV9 TRBD2 CASSVSGVVDEQYF TGTGCCAGCAGCGTAAGCGGGGTTGTGGACGAGCAGTACTTC
few 13 TRBJ2-1 TRBV9 - CASSVGEYNEQFF TGTGCCAGCAGCGTAGGGGAGTACAATGAGCAGTTCTTC
few 14 TRBJ2-3 TRBV10-3 - CAISDAGGSDTQYF TGTGCCATCAGTGATGCAGGCGGGTCAGATACGCAGTATTTT
- 16 TRBJ1-1 TRBV7-9 - CASSFPLREGSTEAFF TGTGCCAGCAGCTTTCCTCTTAGGGAGGGGAGCACTGAAGCTTTCTTT
- 15 TRBJ2-7 TRBV3-1 - CASSQFVGEDYEQYF TGTGCCAGCAGCCAATTCGTCGGGGAGGACTACGAGCAGTACTTC
few 15 TRBJ1-5 TRBV10-2 - CASSVSPVTVQPQHF TGCGCCAGCAGTGTGTCGCCAGTTACTGTTCAGCCCCAGCATTTT
- 13 TRBJ1-1 TRBV7-2 - CASSPQRGTEAFF TGTGCCAGCAGCCCTCAGCGGGGCACTGAAGCTTTCTTT
- 17 TRBJ2-3 TRBV9 - CASSPRGGAYSTDTQYF TGTGCCAGCAGCCCCCGTGGGGGGGCCTATAGCACAGATACGCAGTATTTT
- 12 TRBJ2-5 TRBV20-1 TRBD1 CSAFDRDGTQYF TGCAGTGCTTTCGACAGGGACGGGACCCAGTACTTC
few 15 TRBJ1-6 TRBV6-2/TRBV6-3 - CASRKSSGSNSPLHF TGTGCCAGCAGAAAATCGTCCGGGAGTAATTCACCCCTCCACTTT
- 15 TRBJ2-7 TRBV6-1 TRBD1 CASSKDRGGGDEQYF TGTGCCAGCAGTAAGGACAGGGGGGGAGGTGACGAGCAGTACTTC
- 16 TRBJ2-2 TRBV5-6 TRBD1 CASSLGQGANTGELFF TGTGCCAGCAGCCTCGGACAGGGGGCGAACACCGGGGAGCTGTTTTTT
- 15 TRBJ1-5 TRBV4-1 - CASSQDLSVNQPQHF TGCGCCAGCAGCCAAGATCTCTCGGTTAATCAGCCCCAGCATTTT
- 13 TRBJ2-1 TRBV14 TRBD1 CASSLLGGYEQFF TGTGCCAGCAGCCTCCTAGGGGGCTATGAGCAGTTCTTC
few 16 TRBJ1-1 TRBV29-1 - CSVDPQATALGTEAFF TGCAGCGTTGACCCCCAGGCGACAGCTTTAGGCACTGAAGCTTTCTTT
- 16 TRBJ2-5 TRBV4-3 - CASSPSPMPTQETQYF TGCGCCAGCAGCCCAAGCCCCATGCCGACTCAAGAGACCCAGTACTTC
- 18 TRBJ2-3 TRBV5-1 TRBD2 CASSVDGLAGGPLDTQYF TGCGCCAGCAGCGTGGACGGACTAGCGGGAGGGCCGTTAGATACGCAGTATTTT
few 17 TRBJ1-2 TRBV18 - CASSPNFGQNAYYGYTF TGTGCCAGCTCACCTAACTTCGGACAGAACGCATACTATGGCTACACCTTC
few 15 TRBJ2-3 TRBV5-1 - CASSPDSPQVDTQYF TGCGCCAGCAGCCCGGACAGCCCCCAGGTAGATACGCAGTATTTT
few 14 TRBJ2-5 TRBV20-1 TRBD1 CSASSPGQGETQYF TGCAGTGCTAGTTCTCCGGGACAGGGAGAGACCCAGTACTTC
few 14 TRBJ2-3 TRBV28 TRBD1 CASSLSGGRDTQYF TGTGCCAGCAGTTTATCAGGGGGCAGAGATACGCAGTATTTT
- 13 TRBJ2-1 TRBV29-1 - CSVGSPLGDEQFF TGCAGCGTTGGTTCCCCGCTAGGGGATGAGCAGTTCTTC
once 18 TRBJ2-4 TRBV19 TRBD2 CASRPGLALKGAKNIQYF TGTGCCAGTAGGCCGGGACTAGCGTTAAAGGGAGCCAAAAACATTCAGTACTTC
few 14 TRBJ2-1 TRBV5-1 - CASSEQGSGDEQFF TGCGCCAGCAGCGAACAGGGTAGCGGCGATGAGCAGTTCTTC
- 13 TRBJ1-5 TRBV6-2/TRBV6-3 - CASRWGRNQPQHF TGTGCCAGCAGGTGGGGTAGGAATCAGCCCCAGCATTTT
- 11 TRBJ2-1 TRBV7-9 - CASSPVGYLFF TGTGCCAGCAGCCCAGTAGGGTATCTGTTCTTC
- 15 TRBJ1-5 TRBV19 - CASTGDLNRNQPQHF TGTGCCAGTACGGGCGACTTAAATCGGAATCAGCCCCAGCATTTT
- 17 TRBJ2-5 TRBV2 - CASSEVGFGAGQETQYF TGTGCCAGCAGTGAAGTAGGGTTCGGGGCGGGGCAAGAGACCCAGTACTTC
many 15 TRBJ1-1 TRBV20-1 - CSARDFRGPNTEAFF TGCAGTGCTAGAGATTTTCGGGGCCCGAACACTGAAGCTTTCTTT
once 15 TRBJ2-1 TRBV3-1 TRBD2 CASSLGLALGNEQFF TGTGCCAGCAGCCTAGGACTAGCTTTGGGCAATGAGCAGTTCTTC
few 18 TRBJ2-3 TRBV28 TRBD2 CASDGLAGGQLSTDTQYF TGTGCCAGCGATGGACTAGCGGGAGGCCAATTAAGCACAGATACGCAGTATTTT
- 17 TRBJ2-3 TRBV7-2 TRBD1 CASSPKGDRVRTDTQYF TGTGCCAGCAGCCCAAAAGGAGACAGGGTGAGGACAGATACGCAGTATTTT
few 11 TRBJ1-1 TRBV20-1 - CSATQEIEAFF TGCAGTGCGACACAAGAAATTGAAGCTTTCTTT
few 15 TRBJ2-1 TRBV20-1 TRBD2 CSAHGGASSYNEQFF TGCAGTGCTCACGGGGGGGCGAGCTCCTACAATGAGCAGTTCTTC
- 14 TRBJ2-5 TRBV18 - CASSPPSQGETQYF TGTGCCAGCTCACCACCGAGTCAGGGGGAGACCCAGTACTTC
few 12 TRBJ1-2 TRBV27 TRBD1 CASSPGQGGYTF TGTGCCAGCAGTCCCGGACAGGGAGGCTACACCTTC
- 16 TRBJ2-1 TRBV28 TRBD2 CASSPSAGVAYNEQFF TGTGCCAGCAGTCCATCGGCGGGAGTGGCCTACAATGAGCAGTTCTTC
- 14 TRBJ2-2 TRBV29-1 - CSVEAEGNTGELFF TGCAGCGTTGAAGCTGAGGGTAACACCGGGGAGCTGTTTTTT
- 13 TRBJ1-4 TRBV18 - CASSTRKEEKLFF TGTGCCAGCTCAACTCGGAAGGAGGAAAAACTGTTTTTT
- 17 TRBJ1-5 TRBV7-2 - CASSLVIGGGSNQPQHF TGTGCCAGCAGCTTAGTAATAGGGGGAGGGAGCAATCAGCCCCAGCATTTT
- 16 TRBJ1-2 TRBV24-1 TRBD1 CATSDPAGQGAGGYTF TGTGCCACCAGTGATCCGGCTGGACAGGGGGCAGGAGGCTACACCTTC
- 14 TRBJ2-7 TRBV20-1 - CSARELGSSYEQYF TGCAGTGCTAGAGAATTAGGCAGCTCCTACGAGCAGTACTTC
few 17 TRBJ1-4 TRBV20-1 TRBD1 CSARDPSRTGLNEKLFF TGCAGTGCTAGAGATCCCTCCCGGACAGGGTTGAATGAAAAACTGTTTTTT
- 14 TRBJ2-1 TRBV20-1 TRBD2 CSARPLAAYNEQFF TGCAGTGCTAGACCTCTAGCGGCCTACAATGAGCAGTTCTTC
few 16 TRBJ2-2 TRBV20-1 TRBD2 CSASETSGRFTGELFF TGCAGTGCTAGTGAGACTAGCGGGAGATTCACCGGGGAGCTGTTTTTT